The 29 T cell receptor beta chains presented below share a single source sample, sequenced in a study of T cell responses to AZD1222 COVID-19 vaccine (dated by TCRdb to the early 2020s). In light of the paper, this sample's time point label describes: about 28 days (+/-7) after the second vaccine dose. Library generation was performed with the immunoSEQ multiplex PCR assay. In its TCRdb copy, this immuneACCESS table keeps in-frame sequences only and misses some clones. Where compared with another copy, unresolved V genes explain less than half of these, and the others have no known cause. The sample yields about 70,000 clones; roughly 87% were counted once. 1.3% of the sample is in the top ten clones. This sample comprised peripheral blood, obtained 28 days after the second AZD1222 dose. The receptors derive from an adult who received the AZD1222 COVID-19 vaccine.

The gene calls are TRBV2 and TRBJ2-1, with D unresolved. Germline V gene lookup returns CDR1 SNHLY and CDR2 FYNNEI. V lost 5 bases to trimming and J lost 8 bases, with 13 bases between them. The CDR3 is 13 amino acids. Here the CDR3 reads CASSQALFDEQFF. CDR3 DNA sequence: TGTGCCAGCAGTCAGGCCCTTTTTGATGAGCAGTTCTTC.

As DNA, the CDR3 is TGTGCCAGCAGTGTGGAACAGGCGGCGCAGCCCCAGCATTTT. As protein: CASSVEQAAQPQHF. The chain has TRBV2 and TRBJ1-5, with D maybe TRBD1 (5 bases). The CDR3 totals 14 residues. The V and J ends lost 4 bases and 7 bases respectively, with 14 bases between them. Germline CDR1 and CDR2: SNHLY and FYNNEI. The whole variable domain, remainder taken from reference TRBV2 and TRBJ1-5, is EPEVTQTPSHQVTQMGQEVILRCVPISNHLYFYWYRQILGQKVEFLVSFYNNEISEKSEIFDDQFSVERPDGSNFTLKIRSTKLEDSAMYFCASSVEQAAQPQHFGDGTRLSIL.

The chain carries TRBV3-1 (or the pseudogene TRBV3-2) and TRBJ2-3; weak D call: TRBD2 (5 bases). Germline V gives CDR1 LGHDT, CDR2 YNNKEL (reference sequence). The CDR3 runs to 16 residues. V lost 4 bases, J lost 1 base, and 15 bases lay in between. The CDR3 reads CASSLERRFRTDTQYF. DNA of the CDR3: TGTGCCAGCAGCCTGGAACGGAGGTTCCGCACAGATACGCAGTATTTT.

The chain links TRBV27 to TRBJ1-1; D is perhaps TRBD1 (6 bases). V dropped 5 bases and J dropped 4 bases, with 17 bases sitting between them. CDR1 is MNHEY, CDR2 SMNVEV, per germline (reference sequence). CDR3 length: 15 residues. CDR3 loop: CASSPLGGMGTEAFF. The CDR3 nucleotides read TGTGCCAGCAGTCCCCTAGGGGGGATGGGCACTGAAGCTTTCTTT.

The chain employs TRBV7-2 and TRBJ1-1; TRBD1 aligns across 11 bases. Trimming at V came to 8 bases and at J to 1 base, leaving 0 bases not matched to a gene. The CDR3 covers 13 residues. Germline V gene lookup returns CDR1 SGHTA and CDR2 FQGNSA. CDR3 in DNA: TGTGCCAGCGGGACAGGGGGGAACACTGAAGCTTTCTTT. This encodes CASGTGGNTEAFF.

V and J are TRBV11-1 and TRBJ2-4; 9 bases line up with TRBD1. V dropped 2 bases and J dropped 9; count of bases not matched to a gene: 11. Germline-derived CDR1 and CDR2 are SGHAT and FQDESV (reference sequence). There are 16 residues in the CDR3. The CDR3, as DNA: TGTGCCAGCAGCTTAACTACAGGGGGCTTGCACGGCATTCAGTACTTC. Protein sequence: CASSLTTGGLHGIQYF.

This clone was counted a few times. This chain connects TRBV7-2 to TRBJ1-4; a possible D gene is TRBD1 (5 bases). The ends were cut back, 5 bases at V and 8 bases at J, with 18 bases in the middle. This CDR3 spans 15 amino acids. The germline CDR1 and CDR2 sequences are SGHTA and FQGNSA. The DNA for the CDR3 is TGTGCCAGCAGCACCCAGGGACTGGGCCGCGAAAAACTGTTTTTT. As protein: CASSTQGLGREKLFF. Using reference TRBV7-2 and TRBJ1-4 for the parts outside the CDR3, the full variable domain is GAGVSQSPSNKVTEKGKDVELRCDPISGHTALYWYRQSLGQGLEFLIYFQGNSAPDKSGLPSDRFSAERTGGSVSTLTIQRTQQEDSAVYLCASSTQGLGREKLFFGSGTQLSVL.

A single count supports this clone. The V call is TRBV5-1, the J call TRBJ2-1; 7 bases are shared with TRBD2. Germline values: CDR1 SGHRS, CDR2 YFSETQ. V shed 2 bases, J shed 0 bases, and the junction held 5 bases outside the gene matches. This CDR3 is 16 amino acids long. The CDR3 loop is CASSFGAGSSYNEQFF. For the CDR3, the DNA is TGCGCCAGCAGCTTTGGAGCGGGGAGCTCCTACAATGAGCAGTTCTTC.

The chain recombines TRBV7-2 with TRBJ2-1, with D perhaps matching TRBD1 or TRBD2 (6 bases each). Looked up from germline, CDR1 is SGHTA and CDR2 is FQGNSA. V was trimmed by 7 bases and J by 0 bases, leaving 13 bases between them. CDR3 length: 15 amino acids. The CDR3 protein is CASTLGGLSYNEQFF. The CDR3, as DNA: TGTGCCAGCACCCTGGGGGGCCTCTCCTACAATGAGCAGTTCTTC.

This clone was counted a single time. V and J are TRBV19 and TRBJ1-5; D is unresolved. Germline CDR1 and CDR2: LNHDA and SQIVND (reference sequence). Trimming stripped 10 bases from V and 2 bases from J, with 18 bases between. The CDR3 is made up of 15 amino acids. The CDR3 loop is CATKFARQGNQPQHF. The DNA for the CDR3 is TGTGCCACCAAGTTTGCCCGGCAGGGCAATCAGCCCCAGCATTTT. Together with reference TRBV19 and TRBJ1-5, the CDR3 gives the full variable domain: DGGITQSPKYLFRKEGQNVTLSCEQNLNHDAMYWYRQDPGQGLRLIYYSQIVNDFQKGDIAEGYSVSREKKESFPLTVTSAQKNPTAFYLCATKFARQGNQPQHFGDGTRLSIL.

The rearrangement links TRBV10-3 to TRBJ2-7; perhaps D is TRBD1 or TRBD2 (6 bases each). The CDR3 is 14 residues long. Per germline, CDR1 ENHRY and CDR2 SYGVKD. V was cut by 5 bases and J by 5 bases, with 16 bases left in between. CDR3 in amino acids: CAISPVGGRNEQYF. CDR3 sequence (DNA): TGTGCCATCAGTCCGGTAGGGGGGAGGAACGAGCAGTACTTC.

This clone was picked up a small number of times. Germline is not matched at one junction end, which may reflect a read error. The chain combines TRBV25-1 with TRBJ2-1, with 9 positions matching TRBD2. This CDR3 has 14 amino acids. The germline gives CDR1 MGHDK, CDR2 SYGVNS. This CDR3 reads CAISGTSPYNEQFF. The CDR3 DNA sequence: TGTGCCATCAGTGGGACTAGCCCCTACAATGAGCAGTTCTTC. Full variable domain (missing parts from reference TRBV25-1 and TRBJ2-1): EADIYQTPRYLVIGTGKKITLECSQTMGHDKMYWYQQDPGMELHLIHYSYGVNSTEKGDLSSESTVSRIRTEHFPLTLESARPSHTSQYLCAISGTSPYNEQFFGPGTRLTVL.

This clone was counted once. The genes are TRBV6-6 and TRBJ2-1; a possible D gene is TRBD1 (5 bases). Deletions cut 5 bases from V and 4 bases from J, with 15 bases between. There are 15 residues in the CDR3. Germline V gives CDR1 MNHNY, CDR2 SVGAGI (reference sequence). In DNA, the CDR3 is TGTGCCAGCAGTCCCATTGGGGCTTCGTACAATGAGCAGTTCTTC. It specifies CASSPIGASYNEQFF.

The chain combines TRBV19 with TRBJ1-5, with D perhaps matching TRBD1 (6 bases). V lost 6 bases and J lost 0, with 12 bases in between. Germline loops: CDR1 LNHDA, CDR2 SQIVND (reference sequence). This CDR3 has 15 residues. The CDR3 sequence: CASRLDSDSNQPQHF. The CDR3, as DNA: TGTGCCAGTAGGTTGGACAGCGATAGCAATCAGCCCCAGCATTTT.

This rearrangement joins TRBV5-5 to TRBJ1-6; D is uncertain. The CDR3 has 14 amino acids. CDR1 is SGHKS, CDR2 YYEKEE, per germline (reference sequence). Trimming took 0 bases from V and 5 from J, leaving 6 bases between them. The CDR3: CASSLGGNNSPLHF. In DNA, the CDR3 is TGTGCCAGCAGCTTGGGCGGTAATAATTCACCCCTCCACTTT.

The chain couples TRBV19 to TRBJ2-2, with TRBD2 matching 12 bases. J lost 14 bases, V lost 3 bases, and 10 bases had no gene match. The germline V gene encodes CDR1 LNHDA and CDR2 SQIVND (reference sequence). The CDR3 has 15 amino acids. The CDR3 reads CASSIQTSGRGALFF. In nucleotides, the CDR3 is TGTGCCAGTAGTATTCAGACTAGCGGGAGAGGAGCTCTGTTTTTT.

This CDR3 reads CASSSQTGAGYTF. The CDR3, as DNA: TGTGCCAGCAGCTCCCAGACAGGGGCCGGCTACACCTTC. The V gene is TRBV5-6, the J gene TRBJ1-2, with 8 bases fitting TRBD1. Germline trimming cut 3 bases from V and 8 bases from J; bases unmatched to any gene: 6. Germline CDR1 is SGHDT and CDR2 is YYEEEE. The CDR3 has 13 amino acids.

The rearrangement uses TRBV11-2 and TRBJ2-2; D possibly corresponds to TRBD2 (6 bases). CDR1 and CDR2 from the germline V gene are SGHAT and FQNNGV. Trimming removed 5 bases from V and 3 bases from J, with 10 bases in between. CDR3 length: 14 residues. In DNA form, the CDR3 reads TGTGCCAGCAGCGACCCGGGAGACACCGGGGAGCTGTTTTTT. It is translated as CASSDPGDTGELFF.

The gene calls are TRBV4-2 and TRBJ1-5; weak D call: TRBD1 (5 bases). This CDR3 has 15 amino acids. Per germline, CDR1 LGHNA and CDR2 YNFKEQ. Trimming pared 0 bases from V and 6 bases from J, leaving 12 bases between. CDR3 amino acids: CASSQDGGAGQPQHF. The CDR3 nucleotides are TGTGCCAGCAGCCAAGATGGAGGGGCGGGTCAGCCCCAGCATTTT.

The V and J genes are TRBV11-2 and TRBJ1-5; D is ambiguous. V was trimmed by 2 bases and J by 5 bases, leaving 10 bases between them. Germline CDR1 SGHAT, CDR2 FQNNGV. The CDR3 length is 14 residues. The CDR3 region has the DNA TGTGCCAGCAGCTTATCAGGATTCGATCAGCCCCAGCATTTT. This gives the protein CASSLSGFDQPQHF.

This chain connects TRBV10-3 to TRBJ2-7; the D gene is possibly TRBD1 (7 bases). Germline V gene sequence: CDR1 ENHRY, CDR2 SYGVKD. The CDR3 consists of 15 residues. The V end was cut by 8 bases, the J end by 0 bases, with 17 bases between. In DNA form, the CDR3 reads TGTGCCATCGGATGGGGGGACAGAACCTCCTACGAGCAGTACTTC. Its protein product is CAIGWGDRTSYEQYF.

This clone was seen just once. The rearrangement joins TRBV7-9 to TRBJ1-2; possibly TRBD1 for D (6 bases). V lost 5 bases and J 3 bases, leaving 13 bases between the germline ends. Germline V gene lookup returns CDR1 SEHNR and CDR2 FQNEAQ (reference sequence). CDR3 length: 14 amino acids. CDR3: CASSLTQGDYGYTF. CDR3 DNA: TGTGCCAGCAGCCTTACACAGGGTGACTATGGCTACACCTTC. The whole variable domain, filled in from reference TRBV7-9 and TRBJ1-2, reads DTGVSQNPRHKITKRGQNVTFRCDPISEHNRLYWYRQTLGQGPEFLTYFQNEAQLEKSRLLSDRFSAERPKGSFSTLEIQRTEQGDSAMYLCASSLTQGDYGYTFGSGTRLTVV.

The chain uses TRBV29-1 and TRBJ2-1, with TRBD1 matching 8 bases. CDR3 size: 15 residues. CDR1 is SQVTM and CDR2 is ANQGSEA in the germline V gene. The trim removed 0 bases at V and 8 bases at J, leaving 9 bases unmatched. The CDR3 DNA follows: TGCAGCGTTGAAGAGCGGACAGGGCCTGGGGATGAGCAGTTCTTC. Amino acids: CSVEERTGPGDEQFF.

This clone was seen only a few times. The CDR3 loop is CASSLVPGTAFPSSYNEQFF. CDR3 coding DNA: TGTGCCAGCAGCTTAGTACCCGGGACAGCATTTCCGAGCTCCTACAATGAGCAGTTCTTC. The rearrangement joins TRBV13 to TRBJ2-1, with TRBD1 matching over 7 bases. Germline trimming cut 1 base from V and 0 bases from J; bases unmatched to any gene: 15. The CDR3 has 20 residues. Looked up from germline, CDR1 is PRHDT and CDR2 is FYEKMQ (reference sequence).

The chain couples TRBV6-5 to TRBJ1-4, with 7 bases that match TRBD1. V trimming: 5 bases; J trimming: 8 bases; junction bases outside the gene matches: 11. The CDR3 is made up of 15 amino acids. The germline V gene has CDR1 MNHEY and CDR2 SVGAGI. CDR3 sequence (DNA): TGTGCCAGCAGTCCGCCAGGGGGATCGAGGGAAAAACTGTTTTTT. Its protein is CASSPPGGSREKLFF.

This clone came up once. The chain joins TRBV7-3 to TRBJ2-2; D may be TRBD2 (5 bases). The CDR3 is 15 residues long. Germline-derived CDR1 and CDR2 are SGHTA and FQGTGA. V was pared by 5 bases and J by 4 bases, with 14 bases between. The CDR3 is CASSISSFGTGELFF. DNA for the CDR3: TGTGCCAGCAGCATATCTAGCTTCGGCACCGGGGAGCTGTTTTTT.

This clone was observed once. This chain joins TRBV20-1 and TRBJ1-3; weak D call: TRBD1 (5 bases). The CDR3 is 15 amino acids. Germline loops: CDR1 DFQATT, CDR2 SNEGSKA (reference sequence). Trimming stripped 3 bases from V and 0 bases from J, with 12 bases between. CDR3 DNA sequence: TGCAGTGCTAGTTGGGACTCGAGCTCTGGAAACACCATATATTTT. It codes for CSASWDSSSGNTIYF.

V gene TRBV29-1 combines with J gene TRBJ2-1, with 7 bases aligning to TRBD2. The V gene's germline CDR1 is SQVTM and CDR2 ANQGSEA. V shed 7 bases, J shed 0 bases, and the junction held 12 bases outside the gene matches. The CDR3 contains 16 residues. CDR3 in DNA: TGCAGCGACCTTAGGAGGGGAGGGCTCTCCTACAATGAGCAGTTCTTC. As protein: CSDLRRGGLSYNEQFF.

V is TRBV30 and J is TRBJ1-6; 9 nucleotides agree with TRBD1. The CDR3 is made up of 18 amino acids. The germline V gene has CDR1 GTSNPN and CDR2 SVGIG (reference sequence). V lost 3 bases and J lost 5; bases outside the gene matches: 14. This CDR3 reads CAWRSRDRASLHNSPLHF. Here the CDR3 DNA reads TGTGCCTGGAGATCCCGGGACAGGGCATCTTTGCATAATTCACCCCTCCACTTT.